This TCR beta chain is drawn from a study of blood T cell repertoires in COVID-19. Participants came from roughly 25 US areas, aged roughly 18 to 95 years. Authors' processing steps: Amplified reference gene primers provided the basis for estimating nucleated cell counts. The data were produced by immunoSEQ multiplex PCR, yet TCRdb's version contains in-frame clones alone and is incomplete. V and J calls and clone size come straight from that table; D and trimming were deduced from the DNA. The sample includes 200,000 to 250,000 clones, 84% seen only once; the top ten take approximately 6.2%. CDR3 length equals 16 residues. V was clipped by 4 bases and J by 2 bases, with 15 bases between them. Germline loops: CDR1 SGDLS, CDR2 YYNGEE. This clone was counted a single time.

This receptor was obtained from a woman aged 40 to 50 who had recovered from COVID-19. The chain links TRBV9 to TRBJ2-2, with D possibly being TRBD1 (6 bases). What was sequenced was PBMCs or T cells enriched from blood (not recorded which). The CDR3 here is CASSRRTGTNTGELFF. CDR3 sequence (DNA): TGTGCCAGCAGCCGTCGTACAGGGACCAACACCGGGGAGCTGTTTTTT. Full variable domain (outside the CDR3, taken from reference TRBV9 and TRBJ2-2): DSGVTQTPKHLITATGQRVTLRCSPRSGDLSVYWYQQSLDQGLQFLIQYYNGEERAKGNILERFSAQQFPDLHSELNLSSLELGDSALYFCASSRRTGTNTGELFFGEGSRLTVL.